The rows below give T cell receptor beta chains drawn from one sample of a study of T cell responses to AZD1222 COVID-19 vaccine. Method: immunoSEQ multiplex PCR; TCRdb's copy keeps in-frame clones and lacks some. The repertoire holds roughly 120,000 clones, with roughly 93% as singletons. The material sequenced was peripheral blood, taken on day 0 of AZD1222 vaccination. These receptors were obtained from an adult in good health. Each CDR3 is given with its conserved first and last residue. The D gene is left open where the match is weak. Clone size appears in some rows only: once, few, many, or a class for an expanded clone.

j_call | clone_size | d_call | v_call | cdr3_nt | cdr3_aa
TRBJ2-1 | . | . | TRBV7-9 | TGTGCCAGCAGCTTAGGGGTGGGAGCTGTTGAGCAGTTCTTC | CASSLGVGAVEQFF
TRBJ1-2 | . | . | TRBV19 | TGTGCCAGTAGCTTCAACACGGGACCGAACTATGGCTACACCTTC | CASSFNTGPNYGYTF
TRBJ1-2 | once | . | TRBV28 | TGTGCCAGCAGCCTGGACGACGTCGGCGAGGGCTACACCTTC | CASSLDDVGEGYTF
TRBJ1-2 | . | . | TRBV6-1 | TGTGCCAGCAGTGTAGCCGGAGGATATGGCTACACCTTC | CASSVAGGYGYTF
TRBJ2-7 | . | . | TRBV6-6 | TGTGCCAGCAGCCCCCCAGGGTCGGGGTCCTACGAGCAGTACTTC | CASSPPGSGSYEQYF
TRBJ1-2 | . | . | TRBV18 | TGTGCCAGCTCACCGAGGAATATGATGAATGGCTACACCTTC | CASSPRNMMNGYTF
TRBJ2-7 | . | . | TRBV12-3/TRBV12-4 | TGTGCCAGCAGCCGGGGACCGATCTACGAGCAGTACTTC | CASSRGPIYEQYF
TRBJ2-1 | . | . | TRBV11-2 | TGTGCCAGCAGACCCATTCGGGGAACGGGGCAGTACAATGAGCAGTTCTTC | CASRPIRGTGQYNEQFF
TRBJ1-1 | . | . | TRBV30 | TGTGCCTGGAGTGTAGAGGCGAACACTGAAGCTTTCTTT | CAWSVEANTEAFF
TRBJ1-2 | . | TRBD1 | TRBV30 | TGTGCCTGGAGTTACTCGAGGGGGCCGTACTATGGCTACACCTTC | CAWSYSRGPYYGYTF
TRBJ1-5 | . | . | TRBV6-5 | TGTGCCAGCCGCACAGGGAAAATCAATCAGCCCCAGCATTTT | CASRTGKINQPQHF
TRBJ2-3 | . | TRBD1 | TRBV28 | TGTGCCAGCAGTACTTACAGGGGCGCAGATACGCAGTATTTT | CASSTYRGADTQYF
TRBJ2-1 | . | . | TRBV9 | TGTGCCAGCAGCTTCAGACGCGGGGATGAGCAGTTCTTC | CASSFRRGDEQFF
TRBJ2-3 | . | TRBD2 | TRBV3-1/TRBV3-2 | TGTGCCAGCAGCCAATTATATCTAGCGGACTCGCCTCAAGCCTCAGATACGCAGTATTTT | CASSQLYLADSPQASDTQYF
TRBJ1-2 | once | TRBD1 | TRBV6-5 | TGTGCCAGCAGTTCCCTGGGACAGGGAAACTATGGCTACACCTTC | CASSSLGQGNYGYTF
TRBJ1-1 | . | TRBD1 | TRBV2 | TGTGCCAGCAGGTCGACAGGGGGGACTGAAGCTTTCTTT | CASRSTGGTEAFF
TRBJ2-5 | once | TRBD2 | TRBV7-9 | TGTGCCAGCAGCACTAGCGGGTCACAAGAGACCCAGTACTTC | CASSTSGSQETQYF
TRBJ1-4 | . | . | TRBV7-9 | TGTGCCAGCAGCCGAGGGGACACAACTAATGAAAAACTGTTTTTT | CASSRGDTTNEKLFF
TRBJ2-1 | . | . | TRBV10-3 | TGTGCCATCAGTGAGCTCGGGAGAGACAATGAGCAGTTCTTC | CAISELGRDNEQFF
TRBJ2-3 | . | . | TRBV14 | TGTGCCAGCAGCCGATTCTTTGGGGGTCCCAGCACAGATACGCAGTATTTT | CASSRFFGGPSTDTQYF
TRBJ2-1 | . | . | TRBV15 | TGTGCCACTAAAAAGGGAGGGGGCAGTAAGAATGAGCAGTTCTTC | CATKKGGGSKNEQFF
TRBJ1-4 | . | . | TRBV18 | TGTGCCAGCTCACCCTCCGGGACAACAACTAATGAAAAACTGTTTTTT | CASSPSGTTTNEKLFF
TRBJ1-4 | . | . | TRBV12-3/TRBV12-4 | TGTGCCAGCAGTTTGCATGAAAAACTGTTTTTT | CASSLHEKLFF
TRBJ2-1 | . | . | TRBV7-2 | TGTGCCAGCAGCCCTTTGACAGGTTACAATGAGCAGTTCTTC | CASSPLTGYNEQFF
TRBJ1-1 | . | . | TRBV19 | TGTGCCAGTAGTATAGGTGCGGCCGGCACTGAAGCTTTCTTT | CASSIGAAGTEAFF
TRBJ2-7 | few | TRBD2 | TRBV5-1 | TGCGCCAGCAGCTTGAAACTAGCGGGTTACGAGCAGTACTTC | CASSLKLAGYEQYF
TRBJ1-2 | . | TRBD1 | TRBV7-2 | TGTGCCAGCAGCTTAATTGAGGGGGCGGACTATGGCTACACCTTC | CASSLIEGADYGYTF
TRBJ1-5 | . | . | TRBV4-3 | TGCGCCAGCAGCCAAGATCTAGACTTTTATCAGCCCCAGCATTTT | CASSQDLDFYQPQHF
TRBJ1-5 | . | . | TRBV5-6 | TGTGCCAGCAGCTTCTTGTCTGGGGGCAATCCCGCGGGGAATCAGCCCCAGCATTTT | CASSFLSGGNPAGNQPQHF
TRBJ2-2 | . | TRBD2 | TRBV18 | TGTGCCAGCTCACCCGTAGCGGGAGATTCCGGGGAGCTGTTTTTT | CASSPVAGDSGELFF
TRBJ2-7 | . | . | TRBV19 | TGTGCCAGTAGTATGTTTTTGGGTGATGGCTACGAGCAGTACTTC | CASSMFLGDGYEQYF
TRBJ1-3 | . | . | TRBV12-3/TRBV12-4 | TGTGCCAGCAGCGCATCTGGAAACACCATATATTTT | CASSASGNTIYF
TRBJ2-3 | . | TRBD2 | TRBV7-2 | TGTGCCAGCAGCTTAGCGGGTGGGAGGGCCCGCACAGATACGCAGTATTTT | CASSLAGGRARTDTQYF
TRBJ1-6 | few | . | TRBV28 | TGTGCCAGCGGCTCCTTAGGGACACCCCTCCACTTT | CASGSLGTPLHF
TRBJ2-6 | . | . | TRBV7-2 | TGTGCCAGGAGCCTCCTGGAGGGAACCACACATGGGGCCAACGTCCTGACTTTC | CARSLLEGTTHGANVLTF
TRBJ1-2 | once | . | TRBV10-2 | TGCGCCAGCAGTCACGATGACCGAAACTATGGCTACACCTTC | CASSHDDRNYGYTF
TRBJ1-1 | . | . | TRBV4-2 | TGTGCCAGCAGCCAAGATCGCGGGGACACTGAAGCTTTCTTT | CASSQDRGDTEAFF
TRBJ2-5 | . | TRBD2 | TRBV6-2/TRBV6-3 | TGTGCCAGCAGCCCCGGGACTAGCGACCAAGAGACCCAGTACTTC | CASSPGTSDQETQYF
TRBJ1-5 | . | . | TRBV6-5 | TGTGCCAGCCGGGTCGATAGCAATCAGCCCCAGCATTTT | CASRVDSNQPQHF
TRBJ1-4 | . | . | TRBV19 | TGTGCCAGTAGTAGGGACGCCCGGGGTAATGAAAAACTGTTTTTT | CASSRDARGNEKLFF
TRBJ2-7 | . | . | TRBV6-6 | TGTGCCAGCTCCCGGGGCTCCTACGAGCAGTACTTC | CASSRGSYEQYF
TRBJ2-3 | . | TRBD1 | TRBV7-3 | TGTGCCAGCAGCTCAAGCGGACAGGGTCCAGATACGCAGTATTTT | CASSSSGQGPDTQYF
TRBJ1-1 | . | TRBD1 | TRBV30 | TGTGCCTGGAGCTGGACAGGTAGGGGCACTGAAGCTTTCTTT | CAWSWTGRGTEAFF
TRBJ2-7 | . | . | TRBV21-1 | TGTGCCAGGAACTACGAGCAGTACTTC | CARNYEQYF
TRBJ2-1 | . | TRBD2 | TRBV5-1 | TGCGCCAGCAGTTATGGACTAGCGGGCTACAATGAGCAGTTCTTC | CASSYGLAGYNEQFF
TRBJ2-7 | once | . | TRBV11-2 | TGTGCCAGCAGCCAACCAGAGGTCCACCCCGGCAACGAGCAGTACTTC | CASSQPEVHPGNEQYF